The 5 T cell receptor beta chains below come from one sample, sequenced in a study of blood T cell repertoires in COVID-19 (dated by TCRdb to between 2020 and 2021). Library prep was done by the immunoSEQ multiplex PCR assay. Here the immuneACCESS table is served through TCRdb, limited to in-frame sequences with V and J called. Missing clones are a known gap in these copies; in checked studies unresolved V genes cover under half, and the rest lacks a known reason. Recorded for this sample are 60,000 or so clones; approximately 85% of them occurred a single time. The ten largest clonotypes hold 15% to 20% of the sample. The sample comprised peripheral blood. The receptors shown here come from a human donor in a cohort sampled during active COVID-19.

The J gene is TRBJ1-1, the V gene TRBV5-4, with TRBD1 as a possible D gene (5 bases). Germline V gene lookup returns CDR1 SGHNT and CDR2 YYREEE (reference sequence). The CDR3 covers 15 residues. Trimming shortened V by 3 bases and J by 0 bases, and 12 bases separated the two germline ends. The DNA of the CDR3 is TGTGCCAGCAGCTCACGGGGGGGGATGAACACTGAAGCTTTCTTT. Encoded protein: CASSSRGGMNTEAFF.

The chain is built from TRBV29-1 and TRBJ2-5; possibly TRBD2 for D (6 bases). Trimming pared 7 bases from V and 5 bases from J, leaving 20 bases between. Germline CDR1 and CDR2: SQVTM and ANQGSEA. This CDR3 has 14 residues. CDR3 bases: TGCAGCGCCGGGGAGGTGGGGGTAGGCGAGACCCAGTACTTC. This translates into CSAGEVGVGETQYF.

The chain recombines TRBV7-9 with TRBJ2-1; perhaps TRBD2 as D (5 bases). Germline V gene data show CDR1 as SEHNR and CDR2 as FQNEAQ (reference sequence). The CDR3 totals 15 residues. Trimming cost V 5 bases and J 1 base, with 12 bases left between them. In DNA, the CDR3 is TGTGCCAGCAGCCCACCCCCGGGGTCCTACAATGAGCAGTTCTTC. The encoded protein is CASSPPPGSYNEQFF.

The table lists this clone with a few counts. The rearrangement joins TRBV12-3 or TRBV12-4 to TRBJ1-2; TRBD1 matches 9 bases. V shed 6 bases and J 4 bases; nucleotides not matched to a gene: 3. The CDR3 is 13 residues long. Here the CDR3 DNA reads TGTGCCAGCAGGGGACAGGGTCGCTATGGCTACACCTTC. This gives the protein CASRGQGRYGYTF.

The chain employs TRBV6-2 or TRBV6-3 and TRBJ1-2; 8 bases match TRBD1. V shed 2 bases, J shed 8 bases, and the junction held 10 bases outside the gene matches. The CDR3 runs 15 residues. Germline V gene lookup returns CDR1 MNHEY and CDR2 SVGEGT. The CDR3 sequence: CASSYAETGAEGYTF. The CDR3 coding sequence is TGTGCCAGCAGTTACGCCGAGACAGGGGCAGAGGGCTACACCTTC.